This T cell receptor (beta chain) is from a study of CXCR3-negative and CXCR3-positive naive CD8 T cells. Whole-study context: The dataset comprises 110 million to 150 million TRB reads in total, with about 1.5 +/- 0.3 million reads per library. Study observations and caveats: Each naive subset displayed comparably high diversity, whereas memory CD8+ cells displayed much lower diversity. Against CXCR3-negative naive cells, CXCR3-positive naive cells showed more hydrophobic TRB CDR3s.

The study sorted every CD8+ T cell subset in triplicate at about 270,000 cells each. Naive CD8+ T cells showed CD45RO-CCR7+CD27+CD95-. The CDR3 extends over 16 amino acids. Per the germline V gene, CDR1 is MDHEN and CDR2 is SYDVKM. On this clonotype itself: No antigen is known for it.

Via 5' RACE with UMI labels, TRB cDNA libraries were prepared. TCRdb reanalyzed the 5' RACE reads, giving one entry per CDR3 protein sequence and no DNA. The sample spans about 89,000 distinct CDR3 sequences; the ten largest clones claim 0.5% to 0.6%. V and J are TRBV28 and TRBJ2-2; TCRdb outputs TRBD2, but without DNA this stays unchecked. Sequencing input: naive CXCR3+ CD8+ T cells from blood. Regarding subset: CD45RO-CCR7+CD27+CD95- naive CD8+ T cells expressing CXCR3 (TNR3+). This sequence originates from a human donor in good health. Some clones in this sample may be carry-over from other donors' samples. CDR3 residues: CASSAGLAGNTGELFF.